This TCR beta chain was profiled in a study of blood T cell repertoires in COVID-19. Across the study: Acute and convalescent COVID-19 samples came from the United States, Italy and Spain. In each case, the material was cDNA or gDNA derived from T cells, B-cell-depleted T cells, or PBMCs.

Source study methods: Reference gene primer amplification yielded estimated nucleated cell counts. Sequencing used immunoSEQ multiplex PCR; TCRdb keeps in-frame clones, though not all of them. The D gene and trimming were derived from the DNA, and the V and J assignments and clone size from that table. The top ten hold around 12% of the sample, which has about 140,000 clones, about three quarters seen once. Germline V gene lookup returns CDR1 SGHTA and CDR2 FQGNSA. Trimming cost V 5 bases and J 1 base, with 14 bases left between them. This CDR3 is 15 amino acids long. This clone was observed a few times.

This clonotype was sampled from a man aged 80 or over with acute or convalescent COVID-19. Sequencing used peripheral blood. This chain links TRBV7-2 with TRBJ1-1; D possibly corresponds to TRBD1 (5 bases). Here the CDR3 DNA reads TGTGCCAGCAGCGCCCCTACCACAGGGAACACTGAAGCTTTCTTT. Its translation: CASSAPTTGNTEAFF.